The clone carrying this T cell receptor (beta chain) is categorized as medium-sized (0.01 to 0.1%). Thyroid surgery had not been preceded by any treatment in any patient. MiXCR reprocessed the PCR reads for TCRdb. Of 35,000 to 50,000 clones in the sample, approximately 13% were seen once. These data are taken from a study of metastatic and nonmetastatic thyroid tumors. Trimming removed 6 bases at V and 0 bases at J, with 12 bases between. CDR1 is MNHNS and CDR2 is SASEGT in the germline V gene. This CDR3 has 14 amino acids. This chain links TRBV6-1 with TRBJ2-7; D gene uncertain. Sequencing used blood. The TCR comes from a female donor with papillary thyroid cancer or a benign thyroid nodule (not recorded which). Some clones in this sample may be carry-over from other donors' samples. The CDR3 loop reads CASSLDHPSYEQYF. CDR3 DNA sequence: TGTGCCAGCAGCCTAGATCACCCCTCCTACGAGCAGTACTTC.